This T cell receptor beta chain is from a study of cytomegalovirus exposure and HLA in healthy donors. General study findings and limits: Upon later analysis, HLA-associated TCR beta chains proved more clonally expanded than other, equally common chains. Presence/absence analyses supposed approximately even sequencing depth among donors. For TCR beta chains, V- and J-gene trimming was later linked to a missense DCLRE1C variant.

The PCR used 60 Vbeta and 13 Jbeta primers. Libraries were prepared by immunoSEQ multiplex PCR; TCRdb keeps only in-frame clonotypes and omits some of them. The repertoire includes approximately 100,000 clones, about 80% of them detected once, and 12% sits in the top ten. With regard to this clone: Its antigen remains unidentified.

Trimming shortened V by 0 bases and J by 2 bases, and 6 bases separated the two germline ends. The germline CDR1 and CDR2 sequences are GTSNPN and SVGIG (reference sequence). This CDR3 spans 13 amino acids. The V gene is TRBV30, the J gene TRBJ2-3; D perhaps matches TRBD2 (5 bases). The sequence derives from a woman between 40 and 50 years old in good health and CMV-seropositive. The sample comprised PBMCs. The CDR3 loop reads CAWSVLDTDTQYF. In DNA, the CDR3 is TGTGCCTGGAGTGTACTAGACACAGATACGCAGTATTTT.